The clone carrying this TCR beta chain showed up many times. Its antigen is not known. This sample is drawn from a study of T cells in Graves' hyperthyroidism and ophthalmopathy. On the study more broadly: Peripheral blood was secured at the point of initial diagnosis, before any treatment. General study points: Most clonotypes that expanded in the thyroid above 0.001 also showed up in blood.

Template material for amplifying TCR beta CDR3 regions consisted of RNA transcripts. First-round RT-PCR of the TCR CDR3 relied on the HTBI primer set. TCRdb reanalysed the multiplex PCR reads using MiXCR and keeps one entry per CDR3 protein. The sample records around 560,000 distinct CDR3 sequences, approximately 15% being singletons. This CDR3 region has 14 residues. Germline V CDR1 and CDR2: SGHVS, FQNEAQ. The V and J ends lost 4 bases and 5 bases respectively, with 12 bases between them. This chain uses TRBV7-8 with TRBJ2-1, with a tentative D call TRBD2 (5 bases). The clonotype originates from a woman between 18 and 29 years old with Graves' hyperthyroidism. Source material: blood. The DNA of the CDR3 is TGTGCCAGCAGCTCCACCGGGATGCACAATGAGCAGTTCTTC. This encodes CASSSTGMHNEQFF.